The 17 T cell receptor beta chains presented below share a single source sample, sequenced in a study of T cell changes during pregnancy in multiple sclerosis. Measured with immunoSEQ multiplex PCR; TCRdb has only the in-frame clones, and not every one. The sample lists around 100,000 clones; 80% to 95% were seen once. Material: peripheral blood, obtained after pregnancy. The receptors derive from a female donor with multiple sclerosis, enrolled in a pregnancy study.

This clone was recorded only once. The CDR3 is CASSEPGLNTGELFF. For the CDR3, the DNA is TGTGCCAGCAGTGAACCGGGACTCAACACCGGGGAGCTGTTTTTT. The J gene is TRBJ2-2, the V gene TRBV2; a possible D gene is TRBD2 (6 bases). Trimming stripped 2 bases from V and 2 bases from J, with 9 bases between. The CDR3 consists of 15 residues. From germline, CDR1 is SNHLY and CDR2 FYNNEI.

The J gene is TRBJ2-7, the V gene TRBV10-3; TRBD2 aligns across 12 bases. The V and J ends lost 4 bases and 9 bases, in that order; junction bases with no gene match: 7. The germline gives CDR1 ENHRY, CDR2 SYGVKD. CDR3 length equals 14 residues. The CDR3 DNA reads TGTGCCATCAGTGTCTCTAGCGGGAGGGCCGGGCAGTACTTC. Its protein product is CAISVSSGRAGQYF.

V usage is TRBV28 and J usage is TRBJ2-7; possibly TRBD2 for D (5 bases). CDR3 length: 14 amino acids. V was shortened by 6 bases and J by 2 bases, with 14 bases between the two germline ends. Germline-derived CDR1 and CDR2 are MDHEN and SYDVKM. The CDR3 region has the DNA TGTGCCAGCAGACAATGGACTGGCACCTACGAGCAGTACTTC. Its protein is CASRQWTGTYEQYF. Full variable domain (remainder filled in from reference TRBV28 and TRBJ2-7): DVKVTQSSRYLVKRTGEKVFLECVQDMDHENMFWYRQDPGLGLRLIYFSYDVKMKEKGDIPEGYSVSREKKERFSLILESASTNQTSMYLCASRQWTGTYEQYFGPGTRLTVT.

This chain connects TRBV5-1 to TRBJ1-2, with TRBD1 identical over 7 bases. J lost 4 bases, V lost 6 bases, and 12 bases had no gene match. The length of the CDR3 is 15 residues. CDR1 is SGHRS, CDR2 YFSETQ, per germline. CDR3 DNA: TGCGCCAGCACCCCGGGGGGGACAGAGGTCTATGGCTACACCTTC. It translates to CASTPGGTEVYGYTF.

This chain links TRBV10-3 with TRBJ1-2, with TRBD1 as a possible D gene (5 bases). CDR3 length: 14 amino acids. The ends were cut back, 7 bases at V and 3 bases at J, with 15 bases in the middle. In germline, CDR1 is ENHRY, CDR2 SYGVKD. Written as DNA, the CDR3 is TGTGCCATCAAGCCAGGGATTACGGACTATGGCTACACCTTC. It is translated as CAIKPGITDYGYTF.

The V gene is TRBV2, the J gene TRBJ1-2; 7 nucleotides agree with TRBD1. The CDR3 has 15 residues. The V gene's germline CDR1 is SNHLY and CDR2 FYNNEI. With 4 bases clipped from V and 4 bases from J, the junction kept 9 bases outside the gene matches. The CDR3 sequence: CASSAGQTSIYGYTF. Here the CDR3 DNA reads TGTGCCAGCAGTGCGGGACAGACTTCGATCTATGGCTACACCTTC.

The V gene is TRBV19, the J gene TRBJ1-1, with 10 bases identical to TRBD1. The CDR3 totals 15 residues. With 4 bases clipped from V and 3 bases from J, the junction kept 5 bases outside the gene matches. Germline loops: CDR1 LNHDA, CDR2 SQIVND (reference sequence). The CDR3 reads CASSTRQGADTEAFF. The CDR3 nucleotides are TGTGCCAGTAGTACCCGACAGGGGGCGGACACTGAAGCTTTCTTT.

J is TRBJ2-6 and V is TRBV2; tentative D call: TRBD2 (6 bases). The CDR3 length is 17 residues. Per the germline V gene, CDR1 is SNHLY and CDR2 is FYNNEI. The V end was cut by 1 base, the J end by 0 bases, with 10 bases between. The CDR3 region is CASSEEGRLSGANVLTF. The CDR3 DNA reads TGTGCCAGCAGTGAAGAAGGGAGGCTCTCTGGGGCCAACGTCCTGACTTTC.

The CDR3 DNA reads TGTGCCAGCACAATAACTAGCGGGAGTATTACAGATACGCAGTATTTT. Translating gives CASTITSGSITDTQYF. The chain links TRBV5-4 to TRBJ2-3, with 11 bases fitting TRBD2. CDR1 and CDR2 (germline): SGHNT, YYREEE (reference sequence). The V segment lost 6 bases and the J segment 3 bases; nucleotides outside the gene matches: 9. The CDR3 covers 16 residues.

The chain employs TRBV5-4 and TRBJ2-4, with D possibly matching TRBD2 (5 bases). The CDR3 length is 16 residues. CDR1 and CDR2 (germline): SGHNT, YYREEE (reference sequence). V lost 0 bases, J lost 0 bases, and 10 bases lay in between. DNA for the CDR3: TGTGCCAGCAGCTTGGGAGGGTTTCAAGCCAAAAACATTCAGTACTTC. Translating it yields CASSLGGFQAKNIQYF. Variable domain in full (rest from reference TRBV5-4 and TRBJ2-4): ETGVTQSPTHLIKTRGQQVTLRCSSQSGHNTVSWYQQALGQGPQFIFQYYREEENGRGNFPPRFSGLQFPNYSSELNVNALELDDSALYLCASSLGGFQAKNIQYFGAGTRLSVL.

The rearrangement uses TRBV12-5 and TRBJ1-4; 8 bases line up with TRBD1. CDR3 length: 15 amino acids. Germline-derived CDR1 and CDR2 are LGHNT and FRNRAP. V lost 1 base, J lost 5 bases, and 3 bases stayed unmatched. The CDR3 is CASGLGDRNNEKLFF. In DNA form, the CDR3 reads TGTGCTAGTGGTTTGGGGGACAGGAACAATGAAAAACTGTTTTTT. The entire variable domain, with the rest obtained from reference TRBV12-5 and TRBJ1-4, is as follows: DARVTQTPRHKVTEMGQEVTMRCQPILGHNTVFWYRQTMMQGLELLAYFRNRAPLDDSGMPKDRFSAEMPDATLATLKIQPSEPRDSAVYFCASGLGDRNNEKLFFGSGTQLSVL.

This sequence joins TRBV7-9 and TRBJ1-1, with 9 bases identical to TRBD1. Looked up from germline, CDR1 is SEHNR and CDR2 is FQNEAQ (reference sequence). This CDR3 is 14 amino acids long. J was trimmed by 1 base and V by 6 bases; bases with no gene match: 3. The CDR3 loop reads CASSDRGRNTEAFF. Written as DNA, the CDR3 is TGTGCCAGCAGTGACAGGGGGAGGAACACTGAAGCTTTCTTT. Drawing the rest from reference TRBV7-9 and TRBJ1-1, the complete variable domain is DTGVSQNPRHKITKRGQNVTFRCDPISEHNRLYWYRQTLGQGPEFLTYFQNEAQLEKSRLLSDRFSAERPKGSFSTLEIQRTEQGDSAMYLCASSDRGRNTEAFFGQGTRLTVV.

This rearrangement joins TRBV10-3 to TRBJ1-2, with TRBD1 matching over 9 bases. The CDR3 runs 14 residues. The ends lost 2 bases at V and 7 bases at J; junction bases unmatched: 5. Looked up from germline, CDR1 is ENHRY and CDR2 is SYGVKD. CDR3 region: CAISEGQGRSGYTF. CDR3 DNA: TGTGCCATCAGTGAGGGACAGGGGCGGTCTGGCTACACCTTC.

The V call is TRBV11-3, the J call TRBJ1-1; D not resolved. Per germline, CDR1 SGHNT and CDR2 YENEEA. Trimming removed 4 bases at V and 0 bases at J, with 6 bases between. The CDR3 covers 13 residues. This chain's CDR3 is CASSYQVNTEAFF. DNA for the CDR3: TGTGCCAGCAGCTACCAGGTGAACACTGAAGCTTTCTTT.

This CDR3 is CAWSEDSYNEQFF. CDR3 nucleotides: TGTGCCTGGAGTGAAGACAGTTACAATGAGCAGTTCTTC. The chain combines TRBV30 with TRBJ2-1, with a possible D match to TRBD1 (5 bases). Deletions cut 1 base from V and 4 bases from J, with 8 bases between. CDR3 length: 13 residues. Germline loops: CDR1 GTSNPN, CDR2 SVGIG (reference sequence).

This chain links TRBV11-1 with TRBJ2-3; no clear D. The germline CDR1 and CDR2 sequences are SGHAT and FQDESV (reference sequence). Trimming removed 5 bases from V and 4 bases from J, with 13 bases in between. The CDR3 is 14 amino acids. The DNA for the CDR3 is TGTGCCAGCAGCCCCGAGGCGCGGCCAGATACGCAGTATTTT. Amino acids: CASSPEARPDTQYF.

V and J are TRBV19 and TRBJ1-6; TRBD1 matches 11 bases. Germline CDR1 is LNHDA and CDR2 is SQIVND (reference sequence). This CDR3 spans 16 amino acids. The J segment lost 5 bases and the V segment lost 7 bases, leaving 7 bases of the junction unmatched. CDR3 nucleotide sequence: TGTGCCAGTACCCAAGGGACAGGGGGTAATAATTCACCCCTCCACTTT. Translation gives CASTQGTGGNNSPLHF.